The next 10 T cell receptor beta chains were all read from a single sample in a study of response to subunit inactivated influenza vaccine. Using its own MiXCR run on the RT-PCR reads, TCRdb lists one record per CDR3 protein. The repertoire holds around 650,000 distinct CDR3 sequences, with 15% to 18% as singletons. Here the sequenced sample was PBMCs from blood, taken 11 to 12 days after vaccination. These receptors all stem from a man aged 50 to 59 who received an inactivated influenza vaccine.

The gene calls are TRBV30 and TRBJ2-1, with D possibly TRBD2 on 5 matching bases. Trimming shortened V by 4 bases and J by 11 bases, and 18 bases separated the two germline ends. CDR3 size: 13 residues. CDR1 and CDR2 from the germline V gene are GTSNPN and SVGIG (reference sequence). CDR3 protein: CAWTPPTGIQQFF. The CDR3, as DNA: TGTGCCTGGACCCCACCCACCGGGATTCAGCAGTTCTTC.

This clonotype was counted only a few times. The V call is TRBV20-1, the J call TRBJ1-5; D remains unclear. V was pared by 0 bases and J by 7 bases, with 7 bases between. The CDR3 sequence is 12 residues long. Germline CDR1 is DFQATT and CDR2 is SNEGSKA (reference sequence). CDR3 DNA sequence: TGCAGTGCTAGAGAGGCAGCCCAGCCCCAGCATTTT. Its translation: CSAREAAQPQHF.

This clonotype was seen at least ten times. This chain uses TRBV20-1 with TRBJ1-2; D remains unclear. There are 12 residues in the CDR3. Trimming took 3 bases from V and 6 from J, leaving 11 bases between them. Germline CDR1 DFQATT, CDR2 SNEGSKA (reference sequence). The CDR3 sequence: CSASHHPDGYTF. DNA for the CDR3: TGCAGTGCTAGTCACCACCCAGATGGCTACACCTTC.

The chain couples TRBV6-5 to TRBJ2-5; TRBD2 aligns across 8 bases. This CDR3 comprises 17 residues. V dropped 2 bases and J dropped 2; count of bases not matched to a gene: 10. The germline CDR1 and CDR2 sequences are MNHEY and SVGAGI. The CDR3 DNA reads TGTGCCAGCAGTTACAGTAGCGGGGTGGAAGGACAAGAGACCCAGTACTTC. It translates to CASSYSSGVEGQETQYF.

V is TRBV18 and J is TRBJ1-1; D remains ambiguous. V was shortened by 3 bases and J by 5 bases, with 10 bases between the two germline ends. CDR3 length: 13 amino acids. From germline, CDR1 is KGHSH and CDR2 LQKENI. The CDR3 sequence is CASSPQRRTEAFF. In DNA, the CDR3 is TGTGCCAGCTCACCGCAGAGGAGAACTGAAGCTTTCTTT.

In its sample, this clonotype was seen many times. The V call is TRBV20-1, the J call TRBJ2-7; 9 nucleotides agree with TRBD1. The J segment lost 5 bases and the V segment lost 4 bases, leaving 9 bases of the junction unmatched. The CDR3 is 14 amino acids. CDR1 is DFQATT and CDR2 is SNEGSKA in the germline V gene (reference sequence). The CDR3 DNA sequence: TGCAGTGCTAAGTCCGGACAGGGGAGCAACGAGCAGTACTTC. Translation: CSAKSGQGSNEQYF.

This chain uses TRBV5-1 with TRBJ2-1; 9 bases line up with TRBD2. With V trimmed by 4 bases and J by 6 bases, 11 bases remained unmatched. This CDR3 has 16 residues. From germline, CDR1 is SGHRS and CDR2 YFSETQ. The CDR3 loop reads CASSPGTSNLANEQFF. Written as DNA, the CDR3 is TGCGCCAGCAGCCCCGGGACTAGCAACCTTGCCAATGAGCAGTTCTTC. Full variable domain (missing parts from reference TRBV5-1 and TRBJ2-1): KAGVTQTPRYLIKTRGQQVTLSCSPISGHRSVSWYQQTPGQGLQFLFEYFSETQRNKGNFPGRFSGRQFSNSRSEMNVSTLELGDSALYLCASSPGTSNLANEQFFGPGTRLTVL.

This clonotype has a single count. The chain has TRBV4-1 and TRBJ2-1; tentative D call: TRBD1 (5 bases). V dropped 4 bases and J dropped 0 bases, with 10 bases sitting between them. From germline, CDR1 is MGHRA and CDR2 YSYEKL. This CDR3 is built from 15 residues. CDR3 amino acids: CASSPATDSYNEQFF. CDR3 in DNA: TGCGCCAGCAGCCCGGCGACAGACTCCTACAATGAGCAGTTCTTC.

Worth noting for this clonotype: Mismatch with germline at one junction end may stem from a read error. J is TRBJ1-6 and V is TRBV2; D uncertain. This CDR3 contains 18 residues. Looked up from germline, CDR1 is SNHLY and CDR2 is FYNNEI. This chain's CDR3 is CVSSDDRLASSYNSPLHF. In DNA form, the CDR3 reads TGTGTCAGCAGTGATGACCGACTCGCGAGCTCCTATAATTCACCCCTCCACTTT.

This clonotype has just a few counts. The chain employs TRBV28 and TRBJ2-2; the D call may be TRBD1 or TRBD2 (5 bases each). Deletions cut 4 bases from V and 6 bases from J, with 9 bases between. Per germline, CDR1 MDHEN and CDR2 SYDVKM. The CDR3 totals 13 residues. CDR3 loop: CASSSREPGELFF. The CDR3 bases are TGTGCCAGCAGTTCCAGGGAGCCCGGGGAGCTGTTTTTT. Variable domain in full (rest from reference TRBV28 and TRBJ2-2): DVKVTQSSRYLVKRTGEKVFLECVQDMDHENMFWYRQDPGLGLRLIYFSYDVKMKEKGDIPEGYSVSREKKERFSLILESASTNQTSMYLCASSSREPGELFFGEGSRLTVL.